This T cell receptor beta chain was obtained from a study of T cells after yellow fever vaccination. Study as a whole: When fractions had low cell numbers, they were prepared with SMART-Seq v4 Ultra Low Input.

The study's findings and limits: The booster saw the reappearance of most primary-vaccination clones (around 96% CD4, 70% to 90% CD8). Faster peaking, at day 5 versus 15, marked a secondary response that was weaker.

This clonotype was detected ten times or more. Its cognate antigen is unknown. TCRdb re-called the 5' RACE reads through MiXCR, storing one row per CDR3 protein. Seen here are about 230,000 distinct CDR3 sequences, roughly 6.3% observed once, and the top ten hold 1.1%. Sample: CD4+ T cells sorted from PBMCs, taken on the day of the yellow fever booster vaccination. The TCR sequence derives from a man aged 25 to 45 who received the YFV17D yellow fever vaccine.

In DNA, the CDR3 is TGTGCCAGCAGCTTAGCGATAACCTACGAGCAGTACTTC. Its protein product is CASSLAITYEQYF. The gene calls are TRBV7-2 and TRBJ2-7; D gene ambiguous. The V gene lost 0 bases and the J gene lost 2 bases, with 5 bases spanning the gap. The CDR3 spans 13 residues. CDR1 SGHTA and CDR2 FQGNSA come from the germline V gene.